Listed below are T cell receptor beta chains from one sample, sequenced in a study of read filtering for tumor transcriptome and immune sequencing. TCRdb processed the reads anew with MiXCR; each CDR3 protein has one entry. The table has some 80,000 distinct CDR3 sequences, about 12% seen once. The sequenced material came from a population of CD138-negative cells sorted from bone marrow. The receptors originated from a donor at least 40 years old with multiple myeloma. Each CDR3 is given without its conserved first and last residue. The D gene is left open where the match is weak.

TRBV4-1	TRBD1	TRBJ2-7	ASSQEQTGFYEQY
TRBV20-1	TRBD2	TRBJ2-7	SARATSGIASYTAEQY
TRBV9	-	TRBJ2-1	ASSDVYNEQF
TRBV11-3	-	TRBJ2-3	ASSSLGPSTDTQY
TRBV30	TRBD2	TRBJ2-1	AWTGLLYNEQF
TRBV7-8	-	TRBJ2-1	ASSDHERRTTHNEQF
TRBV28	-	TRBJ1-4	ASSLVRAIGEKLF
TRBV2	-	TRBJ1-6	ASTPTRTANNSPLH
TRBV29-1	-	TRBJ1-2	SVGGVDGYT
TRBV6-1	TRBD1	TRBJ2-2	ASTPGDRWYTGELF
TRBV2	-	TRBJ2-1	ASTARTYYNEQF
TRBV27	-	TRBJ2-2	ASTATIGRLNTGELF
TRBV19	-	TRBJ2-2	ATRGRGTGELF
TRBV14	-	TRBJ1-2	ASSQVEAAGYT
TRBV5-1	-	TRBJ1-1	ASSLLGMNTEAF
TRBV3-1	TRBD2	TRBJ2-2	ASSPPSGVTGELF
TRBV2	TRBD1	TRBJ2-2	ASSRDRVPTGELF
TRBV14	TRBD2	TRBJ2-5	ASSPGLAGVRETQY
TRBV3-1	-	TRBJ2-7	ASSQGGLAFPYEQY
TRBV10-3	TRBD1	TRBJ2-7	AIASPSDRAEQY
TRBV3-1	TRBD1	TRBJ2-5	ASSPTRDRGLETQY
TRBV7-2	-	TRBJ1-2	ASSPTENYGYT